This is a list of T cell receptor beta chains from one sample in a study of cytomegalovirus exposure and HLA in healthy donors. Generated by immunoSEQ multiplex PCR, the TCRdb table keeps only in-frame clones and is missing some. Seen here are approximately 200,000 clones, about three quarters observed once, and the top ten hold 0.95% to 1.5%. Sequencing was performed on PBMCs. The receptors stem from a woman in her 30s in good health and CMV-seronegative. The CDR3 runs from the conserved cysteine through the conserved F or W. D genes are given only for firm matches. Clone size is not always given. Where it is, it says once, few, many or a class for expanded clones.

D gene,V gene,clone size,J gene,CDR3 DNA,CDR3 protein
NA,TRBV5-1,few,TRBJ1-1,TGCGCCAGCAGCTTGGTGGCAGGAAACACTGAAGCTTTCTTT,CASSLVAGNTEAFF
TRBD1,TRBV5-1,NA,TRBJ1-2,TGCGCCAGCAGCCCAAGGGACAGCTATGGCTACACCTTC,CASSPRDSYGYTF
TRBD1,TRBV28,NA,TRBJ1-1,TGTGCCAGCAGTTTAGTATCAGGGGGCACTGAAGCTTTCTTT,CASSLVSGGTEAFF
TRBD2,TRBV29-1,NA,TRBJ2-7,TGCAGCGTACGACCCCTAGCGGGAGGTATCTACGAGCAGTACTTC,CSVRPLAGGIYEQYF
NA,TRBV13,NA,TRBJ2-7,TGTGCCAGCGGACCCCGTGGGGGGAGCTCCTACGAGCAGTACTTC,CASGPRGGSSYEQYF
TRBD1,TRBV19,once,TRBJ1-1,TGTGCCAGTAGTGTACAGGGGGGCCGCACTGAAGCTTTCTTT,CASSVQGGRTEAFF
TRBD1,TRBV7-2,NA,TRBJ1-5,TGTGCCAGCAGCGGGGACAGAAATCAGCCCCAGCATTTT,CASSGDRNQPQHF
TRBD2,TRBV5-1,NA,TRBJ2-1,TGCGCCAGCAGCTCCGGGACTAACTCCTACAATGAGCAGTTCTTC,CASSSGTNSYNEQFF
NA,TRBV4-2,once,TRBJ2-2,TGTGCCAGCAGCCAAGCGTCCAGGGGCTTAGAGCTGGAGCTGTTTTTT,CASSQASRGLELELFF
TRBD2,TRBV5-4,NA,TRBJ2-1,TGTGCCAGCAGCCCGACTTCCGGGAGGGTCAATGAGCAGTTCTTC,CASSPTSGRVNEQFF
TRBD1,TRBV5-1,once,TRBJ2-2,TGCGCCAGCAGCCGGGACAGGGCGAACACCGGGGAGCTGTTTTTT,CASSRDRANTGELFF
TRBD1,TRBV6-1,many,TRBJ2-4,TGTGCCAGCAGTCTCGGACAGGAAGGGAACATTCAGTACTTC,CASSLGQEGNIQYF
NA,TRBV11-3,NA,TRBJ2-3,TGTGCCAGCAGCTCCACGCGGGGGCGTAGCACAGATACGCAGTATTTT,CASSSTRGRSTDTQYF
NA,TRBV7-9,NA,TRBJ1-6,TGTGCCAGCAGCTCCCCGGGCTATAATTCACCCCTCCACTTT,CASSSPGYNSPLHF
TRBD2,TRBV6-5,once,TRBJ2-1,TGTGCCAGCAAGACTAGCGGGAGAAATGAGCAGTTCTTC,CASKTSGRNEQFF
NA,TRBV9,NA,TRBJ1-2,TGTGCCAGCAGCGTAGGACACTCCAGTTGGTATGGCTACACCTTC,CASSVGHSSWYGYTF
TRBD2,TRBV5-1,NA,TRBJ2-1,TGCGCCAGCAGCGTGACTAGCGGGAGTTATAATGAGCAGTTCTTC,CASSVTSGSYNEQFF
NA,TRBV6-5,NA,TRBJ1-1,TGTGCCAGCAGACCCCAGGGGACCATGAACACTGAAGCTTTCTTT,CASRPQGTMNTEAFF
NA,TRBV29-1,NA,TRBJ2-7,TGCAGCGTTTATTCGGGAACCTACGAGCAGTACTTC,CSVYSGTYEQYF